This T cell receptor (beta chain) comes out of a study of Ad26.COV2.S vaccination and SARS-CoV-2 variants. Study results and caveats: The study found higher spike-specific TCR breadth in vaccine than placebo recipients.

The protocol was immunoSEQ multiplex PCR, while the TCRdb copy is restricted to in-frame clones and leaves out a portion. The data show about 400,000 clones, 83% seen once. Treatment in this sample: roughly 20 received Ad26.COV2.S at low or high dose, single or two shots; 5 received placebo; per-sample allocation not given. Sampling happened 63 days after the first vaccine or placebo injection. Donation came from an adult in Boston who was aged 18-55 years. Note on this clone: Its specificity is not known.

V lost 3 bases to trimming and J lost 0 bases; unmatched junction nucleotides: 3. The CDR3 consists of 14 residues. Germline V gene sequence: CDR1 SGHKS, CDR2 YYEKEE (reference sequence). The source of this sequence is a person aged 18-60 years who received the Ad26.COV2.S COVID-19 vaccine or a placebo. This sequence joins TRBV5-5 and TRBJ2-7; TRBD1 matches at 7 bases. Here the sequenced sample was peripheral blood, taken in a trial of Ad26.COV2.S vaccine versus placebo. The CDR3 coding sequence is TGTGCCAGCAGCTGGACAGGCACCTCCTACGAGCAGTACTTC. It yields the protein CASSWTGTSYEQYF. Combining the CDR3 with reference TRBV5-5 and TRBJ2-7 gives the whole variable domain DAGVTQSPTHLIKTRGQQVTLRCSPISGHKSVSWYQQVLGQGPQFIFQYYEKEERGRGNFPDRFSARQFPNYSSELNVNALLLGDSALYLCASSWTGTSYEQYFGPGTRLTVT.